Following are 7 T cell receptor beta chains from one sample sequenced in a study of T cell clonotyping in hematopoietic cell transplantation. Assay used: immunoSEQ multiplex PCR; TCRdb lists only in-frame clones, some missing. The sample has about 80,000 clones; about 96% are singletons. Time point noted: recipient sample about 28 days before transplant, after cytoreduction. The sequenced sample was peripheral blood mononuclear cells, obtained before stem cell transplant. These TCRs come from a woman between 50 and 59 years old with acute myeloid leukemia. Some clones in this sample may be carry-over from other donors' samples.

This chain connects TRBV5-1 to TRBJ1-6; no definite D call. Germline V gene sequence: CDR1 SGHRS, CDR2 YFSETQ. The CDR3 has 13 amino acids. Trimming cost V 4 bases and J 7 bases, with 9 bases left between them. The CDR3 loop reads CASSRTENSPLHF. Here the CDR3 DNA reads TGCGCCAGCAGCCGGACCGAGAATTCACCCCTCCACTTT.

This chain joins TRBV5-1 and TRBJ2-2, with D maybe TRBD1 (5 bases). V shed 6 bases and J shed 6 bases, with 6 bases lying between them. CDR1 and CDR2 from the germline V gene are SGHRS and YFSETQ. The CDR3 is made up of 11 amino acids. CDR3: CASKGSGELFF. In DNA form, the CDR3 reads TGCGCCAGCAAGGGGTCCGGGGAGCTGTTTTTT. The whole variable domain, remainder taken from reference TRBV5-1 and TRBJ2-2, is KAGVTQTPRYLIKTRGQQVTLSCSPISGHRSVSWYQQTPGQGLQFLFEYFSETQRNKGNFPGRFSGRQFSNSRSEMNVSTLELGDSALYLCASKGSGELFFGEGSRLTVL.

V gene TRBV5-1 combines with J gene TRBJ2-2; the D is unclear. The CDR3 spans 15 residues. Per germline, CDR1 SGHRS and CDR2 YFSETQ. With 0 bases removed from V and 1 base from J, the gap between germline ends came to 7 bases. The CDR3 DNA sequence: TGCGCCAGCAGCTTGGTTGCAATGAACACCGGGGAGCTGTTTTTT. Translating it yields CASSLVAMNTGELFF.

The chain combines TRBV7-2 with TRBJ2-3; 7 bases are shared with TRBD2. Germline V gene sequence: CDR1 SGHTA, CDR2 FQGNSA. V dropped 5 bases and J dropped 4; count of bases not matched to a gene: 6. This CDR3 contains 14 residues. CDR3 protein: CASSPGSGADTQYF. CDR3 sequence (DNA): TGTGCCAGCAGCCCCGGGAGCGGGGCAGATACGCAGTATTTT.

V is TRBV4-2 and J is TRBJ1-5; D is unclear. Between the trimmed V and J ends, which lost 7 bases and 7 bases, there was a span of 11 bases. The CDR3 is 12 residues long. Germline CDR1 and CDR2: LGHNA and YNFKEQ. CDR3 nucleotide sequence: TGTGCCAGCAACTTATCGAGCCAGCCCCAGCATTTT. Amino acid sequence: CASNLSSQPQHF.

This sequence joins TRBV7-2 and TRBJ1-1; D is unresolved. The CDR3 spans 14 residues. Germline V lookup: CDR1 SGHTA, CDR2 FQGNSA. The V end was cut by 1 base, the J end by 5 bases, with 11 bases between. Here the CDR3 reads CASSLDLRRTEAFF. In nucleotides, the CDR3 is TGTGCCAGCAGCTTAGATCTCCGGAGGACTGAAGCTTTCTTT.

The rearrangement joins TRBV27 to TRBJ1-6, with a possible D match to TRBD1 (5 bases). CDR1 is MNHEY, CDR2 SMNVEV, per germline (reference sequence). The CDR3 is 17 amino acids. Trimming took 7 bases from V and 4 from J, leaving 20 bases between them. This CDR3 is CASNTHGSGAYNSPLHF. CDR3 in DNA: TGTGCCAGCAATACTCATGGAAGTGGGGCGTATAATTCACCCCTCCACTTT.